This TCR beta chain originates from a study of memory CD8 T cells in hepatitis C reinfection. Looking at the study overall: HCV reinfection: RNA-positive following two negative tests at least 60 days apart.

Germline CDR1 and CDR2: MNHEY and SVGAGI. The V gene lost 11 bases and the J gene lost 0 bases, with 10 bases spanning the gap. The CDR3 length is 12 residues. The time point: pre-reinfection, 55 to 20 weeks before reinfection detection. No in vitro expansion preceded TCR sequencing of the sorted cells. TCRdb's copy holds only in-frame clones and misses some; the assay was immunoSEQ multiplex PCR. The sample holds over 50,000 clones, about nine tenths seen once. V usage is TRBV6-5 and J usage is TRBJ1-2; D remains ambiguous. The sequence came from a man younger than 35 with hepatitis C virus infection. Source material: naive CD8+ T cells sorted from blood. CDR3 DNA: TGTGCCGCAGTGGGAGCTAACTATGGCTACACCTTC. This encodes CAAVGANYGYTF.